A selection of T cell receptor beta chains follows, all from one sample in a study of T cells expressing NK-cell markers. TCRdb reprocessed the 5' RACE reads and stores each CDR3 protein as one record, lacking DNA. The listing contains 300,000 or so distinct CDR3 sequences. The sequenced material came from blood T cells: a sorted CD56 or NKG2C T cell subset, CD4+ or CD8+ T cells, or bulk PBMC T cells (not recorded which). These receptors all stem from a woman between 18 and 70 years old in good health. CDR3s include the opening cysteine and the closing phenylalanine or tryptophan. Each record gives: J gene, V gene, CDR3 protein.

>TRBJ2-3|TRBV28
CASRTAGVGTDTQYF
>TRBJ1-4|TRBV5-5
CASSQRGGTNEKLFF
>TRBJ2-1|TRBV7-2
CATIEDLPYNEQFF
>TRBJ2-5|TRBV20-1
CSASKGARETQYF
>TRBJ1-5|TRBV12-3/TRBV12-4
CASSLAGGRGVAQHF
>TRBJ2-5|TRBV20-1
CSARRSSGRKTQYF
>TRBJ2-2|TRBV6-1
CASSERPGATNTGELFF
>TRBJ2-1|TRBV28
CASSSPGQGINEQFF
>TRBJ1-4|TRBV7-2
CASSPDGFIYEKLFF
>TRBJ1-1|TRBV9
CASSARGLGTEAFF
>TRBJ1-2|TRBV20-1
CSAGGKNYGYTF
>TRBJ1-2|TRBV5-1
CASSPRWGRDYGYTF
>TRBJ1-1|TRBV10-3
CAISGGKNTEAFF
>TRBJ2-3|TRBV6-1
CASTPTGRDTQYF
>TRBJ2-1|TRBV5-4
CASSADSGGEQFF
>TRBJ2-7|TRBV20-1
CSAEELGTGAYEQYF
>TRBJ2-1|TRBV7-2
CASSHRGTMEQFF
>TRBJ1-1|TRBV29-1
CSVEDRGEGTEAFF
>TRBJ2-1|TRBV29-1
CSVSSGVHNEQFF
>TRBJ2-1|TRBV4-3
CASSQDRGSGRRDEQFF
>TRBJ1-4|TRBV3-1
CASSPPGRSEKLFF
>TRBJ2-3|TRBV7-9
CASSFGTRDDTQYF
>TRBJ2-1|TRBV9
CASSVGPEAAGFGEQFF
>TRBJ2-7|TRBV18
CASSPGTGNSYEQYF
>TRBJ2-7|TRBV18
CASSRPRGDADEQYF
>TRBJ2-1|TRBV7-9
CASSLGSLGNNEQFF
>TRBJ2-2|TRBV29-1
CSVGGTALNTGELFF
>TRBJ1-3|TRBV20-1
CSAIDGLNGNTIYF
>TRBJ1-2|TRBV28
CASRSNYGYTF
>TRBJ2-5|TRBV6-1
CASTERQETQYF
>TRBJ2-5|TRBV18
CASSPQGANQETQYF
>TRBJ2-3|TRBV12-3/TRBV12-4
CASSFGGPLTDTQYF
>TRBJ2-1|TRBV9
CASSVTVIAGVAGEQFF
>TRBJ2-2|TRBV29-1
CSVEDRPTGELFF
>TRBJ2-7|TRBV7-9
CASSLARGSPHEQYF
>TRBJ2-3|TRBV5-4
CASQPLRQSTDTQYF
>TRBJ1-5|TRBV19
CASHDREPPQPQHF